This T cell receptor (beta chain) was identified in a study of T cells in narcolepsy. The method was immunoSEQ multiplex PCR; TCRdb's version includes in-frame clones alone and lacks a portion of them. Altogether around 30,000 clones are present, 90% being singletons, with the ten largest covering under 1.5%. V lost 3 bases to trimming and J lost 6 bases; unmatched junction nucleotides: 3. Germline V CDR1 and CDR2: ENHRY, SYGVKD. This CDR3 has 13 residues. Sequenced material: CD45RA- memory CD4+ T cells from PBMCs. This TCR was sampled from a human donor with narcolepsy. The chain carries TRBV10-3 and TRBJ1-2, with TRBD1 matching over 8 bases. The CDR3 nucleotides are TGTGCCATCAGTGAAGGGACAGGCCATGGCTACACCTTC. This translates into CAISEGTGHGYTF.